This TCR beta chain was obtained from a study of T-cell memory formation after mild COVID-19. Study-level information: For the most part, TCR clusters were specific to one donor. Points from the study as a whole: The pre-infection memory compartment contained some responding clones, suggesting cross-reactive memory joined. A balance of CD4 and CD8 characterized clones contracting day 15 to 85, whereas later expanders leaned CD4+.

With regard to this clonotype: Its cognate antigen is unknown.

TCRdb itself ran the 5' RACE reads through MiXCR, one entry per CDR3 protein. The sample includes about 190,000 distinct CDR3 sequences, about 18% seen only once; the top ten take 2.4%. Germline CDR1 and CDR2: MNHNS and SASEGT. V dropped 2 bases and J dropped 6 bases, with 16 bases sitting between them. The CDR3 covers 15 residues. This TCR was sampled from an adult woman who had mild COVID-19 (a few samples of this study predate the infection). Cell type and time point are not known. V gene TRBV6-1 combines with J gene TRBJ1-2; possibly TRBD1 for D (6 bases). Material: PBMCs or a T cell subset sorted from them (not recorded which). CDR3: CASSEIQRRGDGYTF. CDR3 DNA: TGTGCCAGCAGTGAAATTCAGCGCAGGGGAGATGGCTACACCTTC.